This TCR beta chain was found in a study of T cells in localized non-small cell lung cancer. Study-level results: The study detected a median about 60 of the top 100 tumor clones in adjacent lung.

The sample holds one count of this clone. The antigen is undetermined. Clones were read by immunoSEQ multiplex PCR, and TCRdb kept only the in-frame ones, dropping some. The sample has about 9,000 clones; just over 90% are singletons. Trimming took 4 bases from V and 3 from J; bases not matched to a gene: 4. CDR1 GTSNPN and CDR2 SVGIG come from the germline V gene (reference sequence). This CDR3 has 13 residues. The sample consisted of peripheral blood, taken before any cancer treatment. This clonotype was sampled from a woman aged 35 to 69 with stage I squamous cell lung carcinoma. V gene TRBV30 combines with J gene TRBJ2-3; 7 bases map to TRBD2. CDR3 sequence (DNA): TGTGCCTGGACCCTGGGGGGGACAGATACGCAGTATTTT. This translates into CAWTLGGTDTQYF.